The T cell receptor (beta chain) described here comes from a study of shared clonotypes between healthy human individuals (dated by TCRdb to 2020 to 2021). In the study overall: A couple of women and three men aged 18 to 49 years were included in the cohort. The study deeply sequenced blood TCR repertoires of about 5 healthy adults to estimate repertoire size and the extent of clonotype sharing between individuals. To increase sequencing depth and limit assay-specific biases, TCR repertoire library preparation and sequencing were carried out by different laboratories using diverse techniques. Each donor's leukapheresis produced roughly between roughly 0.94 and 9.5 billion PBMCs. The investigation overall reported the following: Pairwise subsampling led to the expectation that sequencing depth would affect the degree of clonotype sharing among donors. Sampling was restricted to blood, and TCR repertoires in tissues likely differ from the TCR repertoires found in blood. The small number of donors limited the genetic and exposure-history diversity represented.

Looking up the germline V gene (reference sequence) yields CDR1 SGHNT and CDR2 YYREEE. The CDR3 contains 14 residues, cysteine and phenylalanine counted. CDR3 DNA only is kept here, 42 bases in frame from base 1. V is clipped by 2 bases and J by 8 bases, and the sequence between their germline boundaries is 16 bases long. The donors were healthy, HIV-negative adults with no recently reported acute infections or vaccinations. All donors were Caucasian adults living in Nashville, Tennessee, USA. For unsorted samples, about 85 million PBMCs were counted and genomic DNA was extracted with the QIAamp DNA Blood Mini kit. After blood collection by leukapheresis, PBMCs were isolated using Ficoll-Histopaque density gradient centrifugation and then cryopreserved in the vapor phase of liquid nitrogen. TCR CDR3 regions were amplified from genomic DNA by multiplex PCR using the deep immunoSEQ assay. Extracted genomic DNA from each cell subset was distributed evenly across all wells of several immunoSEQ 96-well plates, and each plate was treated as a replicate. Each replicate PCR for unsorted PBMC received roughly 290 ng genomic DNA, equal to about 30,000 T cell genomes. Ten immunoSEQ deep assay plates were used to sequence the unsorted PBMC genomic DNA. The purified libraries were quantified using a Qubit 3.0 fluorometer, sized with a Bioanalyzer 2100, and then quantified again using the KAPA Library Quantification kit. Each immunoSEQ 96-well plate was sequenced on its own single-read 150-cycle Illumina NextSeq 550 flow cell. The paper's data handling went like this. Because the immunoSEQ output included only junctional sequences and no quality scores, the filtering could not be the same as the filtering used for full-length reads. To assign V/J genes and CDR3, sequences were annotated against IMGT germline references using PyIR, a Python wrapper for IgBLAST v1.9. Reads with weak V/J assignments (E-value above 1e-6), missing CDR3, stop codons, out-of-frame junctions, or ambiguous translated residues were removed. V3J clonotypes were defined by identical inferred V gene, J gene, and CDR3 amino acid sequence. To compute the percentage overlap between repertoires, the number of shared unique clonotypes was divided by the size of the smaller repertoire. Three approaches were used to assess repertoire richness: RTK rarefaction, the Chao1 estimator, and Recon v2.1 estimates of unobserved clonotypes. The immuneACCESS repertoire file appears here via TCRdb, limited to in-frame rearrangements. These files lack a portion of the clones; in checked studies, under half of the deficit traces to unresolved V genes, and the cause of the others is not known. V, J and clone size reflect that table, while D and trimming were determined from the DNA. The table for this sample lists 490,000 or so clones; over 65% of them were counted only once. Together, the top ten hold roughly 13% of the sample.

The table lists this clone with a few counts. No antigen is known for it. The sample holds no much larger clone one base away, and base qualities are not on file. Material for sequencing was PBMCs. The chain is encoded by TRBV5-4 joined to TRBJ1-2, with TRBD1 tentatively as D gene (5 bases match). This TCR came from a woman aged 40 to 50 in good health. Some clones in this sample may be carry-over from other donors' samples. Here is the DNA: TGTGCCAGCAGCTTTGTTGGGGCGGTGGAAGGCTACACCTTC. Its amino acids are CASSFVGAVEGYTF.